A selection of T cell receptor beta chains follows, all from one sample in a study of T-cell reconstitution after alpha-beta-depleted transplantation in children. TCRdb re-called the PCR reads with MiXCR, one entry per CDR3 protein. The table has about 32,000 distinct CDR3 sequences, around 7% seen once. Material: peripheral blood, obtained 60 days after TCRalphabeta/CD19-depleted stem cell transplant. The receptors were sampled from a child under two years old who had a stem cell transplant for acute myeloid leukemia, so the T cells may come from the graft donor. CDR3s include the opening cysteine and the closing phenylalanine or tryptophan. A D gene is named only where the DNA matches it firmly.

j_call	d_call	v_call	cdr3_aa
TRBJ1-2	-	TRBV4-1	CASSHPSRGGLNGYTF
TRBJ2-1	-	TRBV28	CASSWTSTRGSSYNEQFF
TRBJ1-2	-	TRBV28	CASSLMGRGYGYTF
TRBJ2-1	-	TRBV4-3	CASSHQDTPEQFF
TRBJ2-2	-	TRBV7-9	CATFTGELFF
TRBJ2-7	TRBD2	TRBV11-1	CASSWTSGRAGSYEQYF
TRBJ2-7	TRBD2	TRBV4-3	CASSQGPDGGYEQYF
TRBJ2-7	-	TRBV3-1	CASSQRSYEQYF
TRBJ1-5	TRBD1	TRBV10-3	CAISAGQGAQPQHF
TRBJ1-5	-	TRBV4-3	CASSQDLGQGGQPQHF
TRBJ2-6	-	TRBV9	CASQAGSSGANVLTF
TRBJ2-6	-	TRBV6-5	CASSPGANVLTF
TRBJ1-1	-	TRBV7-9	CASSPTLLTGRLVYTEAFF
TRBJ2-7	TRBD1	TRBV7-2	CASTREGDRAYEQYF
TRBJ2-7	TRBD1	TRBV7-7	CASSIGQGAKYEQYF
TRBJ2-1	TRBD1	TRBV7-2	CASSPGQGSYNEQFF
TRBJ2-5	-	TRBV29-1	CSVEVGGLETQYF
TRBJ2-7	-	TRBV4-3	CASSQDAGSTEQYF
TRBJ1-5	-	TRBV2	CASSVRGPRQPQHF
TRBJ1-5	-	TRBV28	CASGGSNQPQHF
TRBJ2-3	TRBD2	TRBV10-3	CAISRSRGGASDTQYF
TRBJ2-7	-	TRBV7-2	CASSYGDPSFWGLYEQYF
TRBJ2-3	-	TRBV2	CASSEIERQLTDTQYF
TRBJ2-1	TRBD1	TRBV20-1	CSARRTGPGNTNEQFF
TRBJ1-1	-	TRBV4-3	CASSQEVFRGWGAEAFF
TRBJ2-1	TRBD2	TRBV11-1	CASSFLGPASGGPYNEQFF
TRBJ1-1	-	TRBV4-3	CASSQDEYF
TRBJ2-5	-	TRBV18	CASSPGMYQETQYF
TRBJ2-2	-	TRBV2	CATLQGTYYTGELFF
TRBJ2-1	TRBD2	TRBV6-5	CASRYLSGSYNEQFF
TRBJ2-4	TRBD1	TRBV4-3	CASSQRDRGDIQYF
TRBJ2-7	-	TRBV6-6	CASSYEGLYEQYF
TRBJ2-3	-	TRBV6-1	CASRDRRGTDTQYF
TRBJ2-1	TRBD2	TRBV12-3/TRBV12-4	CASSLGVSGIYNEQFF
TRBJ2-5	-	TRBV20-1	CSSYRQVGSVTQYF
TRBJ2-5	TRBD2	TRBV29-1	CSAIAGKETQYF
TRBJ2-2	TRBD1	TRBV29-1	CSATTNRGLSTGELFF
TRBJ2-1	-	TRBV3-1	CASSHGPRGSEQFF
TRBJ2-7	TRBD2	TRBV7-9	CASSGSRGGYEQYF
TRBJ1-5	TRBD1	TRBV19	CASSITGGNQPQHF